The 22 T cell receptor beta chains given below trace back to one sample, sequenced in a study of blood T cell repertoires in COVID-19. TCRdb's copy holds only in-frame clones and misses some; the assay was immunoSEQ multiplex PCR. The sample lists roughly 200,000 clones, around 83% occurring once. Sequenced sample: peripheral blood. These receptors all come from a man in his forties with active or convalescent COVID-19.

V gene TRBV6-2 or TRBV6-3 combines with J gene TRBJ1-1; D not resolved. The V gene's germline CDR1 is MNHEY and CDR2 SVGEGT. This CDR3 comprises 13 residues. The ends were cut back, 5 bases at V and 4 bases at J, with 11 bases in the middle. DNA for the CDR3: TGTGCCAGCAGTGACCCACCTAGCACTGAAGCTTTCTTT. This translates into CASSDPPSTEAFF.

The chain uses TRBV7-6 and TRBJ1-1; possible D gene TRBD1, 5 bases. With 4 bases removed from V and 4 bases from J, the gap between germline ends came to 13 bases. CDR3 size: 14 residues. CDR1 is SGHVS, CDR2 FNYEAQ, per germline. The CDR3 region is CASSSAGGSTEAFF. CDR3 coding DNA: TGTGCCAGCAGCTCCGCGGGGGGGAGCACTGAAGCTTTCTTT.

The genes are TRBV19 and TRBJ2-2; 9 positions match TRBD1. The CDR3 loop spans 14 amino acids. The germline gives CDR1 LNHDA, CDR2 SQIVND (reference sequence). With 5 bases clipped from V and 6 bases from J, the junction kept 4 bases outside the gene matches. CDR3 bases: TGTGCCAGTAGTTTCGGACAGGGGTCCGGGGAGCTGTTTTTT. Translating it yields CASSFGQGSGELFF. The full variable domain, with the rest looked up from reference TRBV19 and TRBJ2-2, is DGGITQSPKYLFRKEGQNVTLSCEQNLNHDAMYWYRQDPGQGLRLIYYSQIVNDFQKGDIAEGYSVSREKKESFPLTVTSAQKNPTAFYLCASSFGQGSGELFFGEGSRLTVL.

The chain carries TRBV24-1 and TRBJ2-7, with D maybe TRBD1 (5 bases). Germline V gene sequence: CDR1 KGHDR, CDR2 SFDVKD. CDR3 size: 15 residues. V shed 5 bases and J shed 3 bases, with 16 bases lying between them. In DNA form, the CDR3 reads TGTGCCACCAGTGCGTCGCACAAAGGGGTCTACGAGCAGTACTTC. Encoded protein: CATSASHKGVYEQYF.

The V call is TRBV15, the J call TRBJ1-6; possibly TRBD1 for D (6 bases). Germline values: CDR1 LNHNV, CDR2 YYDKDF (reference sequence). The CDR3 has 15 amino acids. V lost 6 bases to trimming and J lost 5 bases, with 14 bases between them. The CDR3 sequence: CATRGGAGHNSPLHF. CDR3 nucleotides: TGTGCCACCAGGGGGGGGGCAGGGCATAATTCACCCCTCCACTTT. Full variable domain (rest looked up from reference TRBV15 and TRBJ1-6): DAMVIQNPRYQVTQFGKPVTLSCSQTLNHNVMYWYQQKSSQAPKLLFHYYDKDFNNEADTPDNFQSRRPNTSFCFLDIRSPGLGDTAMYLCATRGGAGHNSPLHFGNGTRLTVT.

CDR3 region: CASSQVKGLAVPKPDTQYF. CDR3 sequence (DNA): TGTGCCAGCAGCCAAGTCAAAGGACTAGCGGTCCCAAAGCCAGATACGCAGTATTTT. The chain has TRBV3-1 (or the pseudogene TRBV3-2) and TRBJ2-3, with 10 bases fitting TRBD2. Losses at the gene ends were 1 base for V and 4 bases for J; bases not matched to a gene: 14. Germline CDR1 and CDR2: LGHDT and YNNKEL (reference sequence). This CDR3 contains 19 residues.

There are a few counts of this clone. The chain combines TRBV28 with TRBJ2-5; maybe TRBD2 (7 bases). The CDR3 totals 16 residues. V was trimmed by 5 bases and J by 1 base, leaving 17 bases between them. Germline values: CDR1 MDHEN, CDR2 SYDVKM. CDR3 residues: CASSEQGRGSQETQYF. CDR3 in DNA: TGTGCCAGCAGTGAGCAGGGGAGGGGTAGCCAAGAGACCCAGTACTTC.

This rearrangement joins TRBV24-1 to TRBJ2-5, with 7 nucleotides matching TRBD2. The CDR3 totals 15 residues. The V gene end was trimmed by 3 bases and the J gene end by 2 bases; junction bases not matched to a gene: 5. Germline V gene sequence: CDR1 KGHDR, CDR2 SFDVKD. CDR3 residues: CATSDRAGHQETQYF. The DNA for the CDR3 is TGTGCCACCAGTGATCGAGCGGGGCATCAAGAGACCCAGTACTTC.

This clone appeared once. The chain joins TRBV4-2 to TRBJ1-2; 9 bases line up with TRBD1. CDR3 length: 15 amino acids. From germline, CDR1 is LGHNA and CDR2 YNFKEQ. V shed 3 bases, J shed 6 bases, and the junction held 8 bases outside the gene matches. The CDR3 loop is CASSHPTGGKNGYTF. In nucleotides, the CDR3 is TGTGCCAGCAGCCACCCGACAGGGGGAAAAAATGGCTACACCTTC.

This clone appeared a single time. This chain connects TRBV5-1 to TRBJ2-2; D is perhaps TRBD1 (5 bases). The CDR3 totals 16 residues. Germline lookup yields CDR1 SGHRS and CDR2 YFSETQ. The ends were cut back, 3 bases at V and 5 bases at J, with 17 bases in the middle. This CDR3 reads CASSSSGLPKTGELFF. As DNA, the CDR3 is TGCGCCAGCAGCTCATCAGGGTTACCAAAAACCGGGGAGCTGTTTTTT.

This chain links TRBV5-8 with TRBJ1-4, with D perhaps TRBD1 (6 bases). The germline V gene has CDR1 SGHTS and CDR2 YDEGEE. V lost 2 bases, J lost 9 bases, and 14 bases lay in between. This CDR3 has 14 residues. The CDR3 is CASSLQGLEKKLFF. CDR3 coding DNA: TGTGCCAGCAGCTTACAGGGACTAGAGAAAAAACTGTTTTTT.

V gene TRBV7-2 combines with J gene TRBJ2-5, with a weak D call TRBD1 (5 bases). This CDR3 has 15 amino acids. Germline assignment: CDR1 SGHTA and CDR2 FQGNSA. Trimming took off 1 base at V and 4 bases at J, with 13 bases between the two ends. The CDR3 DNA sequence: TGTGCCAGCAGCTTAGTAGGGGCAGGGCCAGAGACCCAGTACTTC. It encodes CASSLVGAGPETQYF.

The rearrangement links TRBV4-1 to TRBJ2-2, with D possibly matching TRBD2 (7 bases). Trimming removed 5 bases at V and 5 bases at J, with 21 bases between. Germline V gene lookup returns CDR1 MGHRA and CDR2 YSYEKL. CDR3 length equals 17 residues. CDR3 residues: CASSWGGRELATGELFF. The CDR3 nucleotides read TGCGCCAGCAGCTGGGGGGGGCGGGAGTTAGCTACCGGGGAGCTGTTTTTT.

The chain is built from TRBV29-1 and TRBJ2-1, with 11 bases identical to TRBD2. There are 12 residues in the CDR3. V trimming: 8 bases; J trimming: 7 bases; junction bases outside the gene matches: 4. Germline V gene lookup returns CDR1 SQVTM and CDR2 ANQGSEA. CDR3 loop: CSLTSGTNEQFF. The CDR3 DNA reads TGCAGCCTGACTAGCGGGACAAATGAGCAGTTCTTC.

The gene calls are TRBV30 and TRBJ1-5; possible D gene TRBD1, 6 bases. The V end lost 2 bases, the J end lost 6 bases, and 14 bases lay between the germline ends. Germline values: CDR1 GTSNPN, CDR2 SVGIG (reference sequence). This CDR3 contains 14 residues. The CDR3 spells CAWSTGFGAQPQHF. CDR3 nucleotides: TGTGCCTGGAGTACAGGGTTCGGTGCTCAGCCCCAGCATTTT.

This clone was recorded only once. This chain joins TRBV5-8 and TRBJ1-2; 7 nucleotides line up with TRBD1. Germline loops: CDR1 SGHTS, CDR2 YDEGEE. The ends lost 2 bases at V and 2 bases at J; junction bases unmatched: 3. CDR3 length: 14 amino acids. The CDR3 coding sequence is TGTGCCAGCAGCTTCACAGGGGTAAACTATGGCTACACCTTC. As protein: CASSFTGVNYGYTF.

The chain combines TRBV5-1 with TRBJ1-1; 7 bases fit TRBD1. CDR1 and CDR2 from the germline V gene are SGHRS and YFSETQ. This CDR3 contains 17 residues. The V segment lost 0 bases and the J segment 2 bases; nucleotides outside the gene matches: 10. The CDR3 coding sequence is TGCGCCAGCAGCTTGGGTGGGACAGTGAAATTTAACACTGAAGCTTTCTTT. Amino acids: CASSLGGTVKFNTEAFF. The whole variable domain, remainder taken from reference TRBV5-1 and TRBJ1-1, is KAGVTQTPRYLIKTRGQQVTLSCSPISGHRSVSWYQQTPGQGLQFLFEYFSETQRNKGNFPGRFSGRQFSNSRSEMNVSTLELGDSALYLCASSLGGTVKFNTEAFFGQGTRLTVV.

This chain uses TRBV20-1 with TRBJ1-3; no reliable D call. V was shortened by 3 bases and J by 2 bases, with 14 bases between the two germline ends. The CDR3 totals 15 residues. Looked up from germline, CDR1 is DFQATT and CDR2 is SNEGSKA (reference sequence). For the CDR3, the DNA is TGCAGTGCTAGTAGTGCGGGAGGAACTGGAAACACCATATATTTT. Its translation: CSASSAGGTGNTIYF.

The chain uses TRBV7-6 and TRBJ1-5; D may be TRBD1 (6 bases). Trimming cost V 5 bases and J 4 bases, with 12 bases left between them. Germline CDR1 SGHVS, CDR2 FNYEAQ. The CDR3 runs 14 residues. The CDR3 nucleotides read TGTGCCAGCAGCGTACAGGGTTTAAATCAGCCCCAGCATTTT. This codes for CASSVQGLNQPQHF.

Only a few counts were recorded for this clone. The chain couples TRBV7-9 to TRBJ1-2, with TRBD1 matching 8 bases. The CDR3 is made up of 16 amino acids. CDR1 and CDR2 (germline): SEHNR, FQNEAQ (reference sequence). V shed 3 bases and J 1 base; nucleotides not matched to a gene: 7. CDR3 residues: CASSFAGDRINYGYTF. CDR3 coding DNA: TGTGCCAGCAGCTTCGCGGGGGACAGGATTAACTATGGCTACACCTTC.

The rearrangement uses TRBV6-6 and TRBJ2-1, with 7 bases identical to TRBD1. Germline lookup yields CDR1 MNHNY and CDR2 SVGAGI (reference sequence). The V segment lost 6 bases and the J segment 2 bases; nucleotides outside the gene matches: 10. CDR3 length: 16 amino acids. CDR3 sequence: CASSLPGQVTYNEQFF. The DNA of the CDR3 is TGTGCCAGCAGCCTCCCAGGACAGGTGACCTACAATGAGCAGTTCTTC.

The count of this clone is one. The genes are TRBV25-1 and TRBJ1-5; unclear D gene. Germline CDR1 is MGHDK and CDR2 is SYGVNS. Between the trimmed V and J ends, which lost 7 bases and 4 bases, there was a span of 5 bases. This CDR3 has 11 residues. CDR3 in DNA: TGTGCCAGCACCCTAAATCAGCCCCAGCATTTT. This sequence encodes CASTLNQPQHF. Full variable domain (outside the CDR3, taken from reference TRBV25-1 and TRBJ1-5): EADIYQTPRYLVIGTGKKITLECSQTMGHDKMYWYQQDPGMELHLIHYSYGVNSTEKGDLSSESTVSRIRTEHFPLTLESARPSHTSQYLCASTLNQPQHFGDGTRLSIL.